The T cell receptor (beta chain) described here comes from a study of identical twins. Study-wide findings and caveats: Insertions were reduced in abundant cord blood beta clonotypes but not in memory repertoires. Modelling underestimated the level of out-of-frame TCR alpha sharing observed in monozygotic twins.

A template switching step contributed a universal primer site, while unique molecular identifiers were present in the cDNA. MiXCR was run by TCRdb on the 5' RACE reads, yielding one entry per CDR3 protein. The table includes about 250,000 distinct CDR3 sequences, about 8.5% detected once. The CDR3 spans 18 residues. Losses at the gene ends were 0 bases for V and 2 bases for J; bases not matched to a gene: 6. Germline CDR1 and CDR2: MNHEY and SVGEGT. Concerning this clonotype: The antigen is not known.

Only healthy Caucasians were enrolled as donors. The same data also contributed to another study, on yellow fever vaccine responses in identical twins.

V is TRBV6-2 or TRBV6-3 and J is TRBJ2-3, with 12 bases fitting TRBD2. What was sequenced was CD8+ T cells sorted from blood. The sequence came from a woman under 30 in good health. This CDR3 reads CASSYSRLAGDFTDTQYF. CDR3 in DNA: TGTGCCAGCAGTTACTCGAGACTAGCGGGAGATTTCACAGATACGCAGTATTTT.